Listed below are T cell receptor beta chains from one sample, sequenced in a study of early stage breast cancer tumors. Repertoires were generated with immunoSEQ multiplex PCR, while TCRdb's copy carries only in-frame clones and drops some. The sample carries roughly 30,000 clones, just under 75% recorded once. The sample was blood. These receptors originate from a person aged 35-50 years with breast cancer. The CDR3 runs from the conserved cysteine through the conserved F or W. D genes are given only for firm matches. The size field is filled for only some rows; it gives once, few, many or a size class.

abundance: few; j_gene: TRBJ1-1; v_gene: TRBV2; d_gene: NA; CDR3nt: TGTGCCAGCAGGATGGGGGTCACTGAAGCTTTCTTT; CDR3aa: CASRMGVTEAFF
abundance: NA; j_gene: TRBJ1-4; v_gene: TRBV11-3; d_gene: TRBD1; CDR3nt: TGTGCCAGCAGCTCGGGCCCGGGACAGGGAGAGAAAAAACTGTTTTTT; CDR3aa: CASSSGPGQGEKKLFF
abundance: NA; j_gene: TRBJ2-3; v_gene: TRBV30; d_gene: NA; CDR3nt: TGTGCCTGGAGTCTGGGACTCACCGGAGGGGATACGCAGTATTTT; CDR3aa: CAWSLGLTGGDTQYF
abundance: NA; j_gene: TRBJ2-1; v_gene: TRBV27; d_gene: NA; CDR3nt: TGTGCCAGCAGAAAGGCGCGGGACTCCGGGGTTAATGAGCAGTTCTTC; CDR3aa: CASRKARDSGVNEQFF
abundance: NA; j_gene: TRBJ2-5; v_gene: TRBV23-1; d_gene: TRBD1; CDR3nt: TGCGCCAGCAGTCAAGGACAGGGAAAAGAGACCCAGTACTTC; CDR3aa: CASSQGQGKETQYF
abundance: NA; j_gene: TRBJ1-1; v_gene: TRBV28; d_gene: NA; CDR3nt: TGTGCCAGCAGTCCAACGGGGGTGAACACTGAAGCTTTCTTT; CDR3aa: CASSPTGVNTEAFF
abundance: NA; j_gene: TRBJ2-1; v_gene: TRBV7-9; d_gene: NA; CDR3nt: TGTGCCAGCAGCTCCTGGGGGACTGTTGAGCAGTTCTTC; CDR3aa: CASSSWGTVEQFF
abundance: NA; j_gene: TRBJ2-1; v_gene: TRBV9; d_gene: NA; CDR3nt: TGTGCCAGCAGCGTAGTTGGCCTCCCCAATGAGCAGTTCTTC; CDR3aa: CASSVVGLPNEQFF
abundance: NA; j_gene: TRBJ1-3; v_gene: TRBV10-3; d_gene: NA; CDR3nt: TGTGCCATCTCCTCGGCGGCGACTCTCGGAAACACCATATATTTT; CDR3aa: CAISSAATLGNTIYF
abundance: few; j_gene: TRBJ2-7; v_gene: TRBV10-3; d_gene: NA; CDR3nt: TGTGCCATCAGTGAATCTGGATACGAGCAGTACTTC; CDR3aa: CAISESGYEQYF
abundance: NA; j_gene: TRBJ2-3; v_gene: TRBV9; d_gene: NA; CDR3nt: TGTGCCAGCAGCTTATCCATGGATACGCAGTATTTT; CDR3aa: CASSLSMDTQYF
abundance: NA; j_gene: TRBJ2-7; v_gene: TRBV2; d_gene: NA; CDR3nt: TGTGCCAGCAGGGACGTCGTGGAAGACCCCTACGAGCAGTACTTC; CDR3aa: CASRDVVEDPYEQYF
abundance: NA; j_gene: TRBJ2-1; v_gene: TRBV30; d_gene: NA; CDR3nt: TGTGCCTGGGGGGTATGGTCCGAGGGCGAGCAGTTCTTC; CDR3aa: CAWGVWSEGEQFF
abundance: few; j_gene: TRBJ2-5; v_gene: TRBV10-3; d_gene: NA; CDR3nt: TGTGCCATCAGGCCTAGCTCGGGGTTTCGGGGGCAAGAGACCCAGTACTTC; CDR3aa: CAIRPSSGFRGQETQYF
abundance: NA; j_gene: TRBJ1-3; v_gene: TRBV4-3; d_gene: NA; CDR3nt: TGCGCCAGCAGCCAAGATGTTATCCTTGGAAACACCATATATTTT; CDR3aa: CASSQDVILGNTIYF
abundance: NA; j_gene: TRBJ2-3; v_gene: TRBV7-9; d_gene: TRBD1; CDR3nt: TGTGCCAGCAGCTGGGACAGGGGAGTATCAGGGGATACGCAGTATTTT; CDR3aa: CASSWDRGVSGDTQYF
abundance: NA; j_gene: TRBJ2-5; v_gene: TRBV18; d_gene: NA; CDR3nt: TGTGCCAGCTCCCCGGACTATTCAGACGAGACCCAGTACTTC; CDR3aa: CASSPDYSDETQYF
abundance: NA; j_gene: TRBJ2-1; v_gene: TRBV19; d_gene: NA; CDR3nt: TGTGCCAGTATCCTTGGATCCGATCGCAACAATGAGCAGTTCTTC; CDR3aa: CASILGSDRNNEQFF
abundance: NA; j_gene: TRBJ2-1; v_gene: TRBV13; d_gene: TRBD2; CDR3nt: TGTGCCAGCAGCCGGGACTATTTAACGCGCTACAATGAGCAGTTCTTC; CDR3aa: CASSRDYLTRYNEQFF
abundance: NA; j_gene: TRBJ2-3; v_gene: TRBV27; d_gene: NA; CDR3nt: TGTGCCAGCAGTAACGCCATCACTAGAAGGAGCACAGATACGCAGTATTTT; CDR3aa: CASSNAITRRSTDTQYF
abundance: NA; j_gene: TRBJ1-2; v_gene: TRBV2; d_gene: TRBD1; CDR3nt: TGTGCCAGCAGAATTACAGGGGTGTATGGCTACACCTTC; CDR3aa: CASRITGVYGYTF
abundance: NA; j_gene: TRBJ2-7; v_gene: TRBV7-8; d_gene: NA; CDR3nt: TGTGCCAGCAGCCCACATTACGAGCAGTACTTC; CDR3aa: CASSPHYEQYF